These 22 T cell receptor beta chains were sequenced from one sample in a study of cytomegalovirus exposure and HLA in healthy donors. Primers: 60 Vbeta forward and 13 Jbeta reverse. Using immunoSEQ multiplex PCR, the repertoire was profiled, and TCRdb retains in-frame clones only, with some absent. Of 20,000 to 30,000 clones listed, 75% to 85% are singletons. Sequencing was performed on PBMCs. The receptors were sampled from a male donor in good health and CMV-seronegative.

The rearrangement uses TRBV27 and TRBJ2-7; TRBD2 agrees at 7 bases. J lost 9 bases, V lost 1 base, and 15 bases had no gene match. CDR1 and CDR2 from the germline V gene are MNHEY and SMNVEV (reference sequence). The CDR3 extends over 16 amino acids. The DNA for the CDR3 is TGTGCCAGCAGTTTATTGGTTAGCGGGTATCCCGCCGGGCAGTACTTC. Translating it yields CASSLLVSGYPAGQYF.

Of note for this clone: A much larger clone differs from this one at a single base, so this may be a read error. The CDR3 DNA reads as TGTACCAGCAGCTTGGAGAGATTTCGAAACACCATATATTTT. This encodes CTSSLERFRNTIYF. The chain carries TRBV5-6 and TRBJ1-3, with D hard to call. This CDR3 has 14 amino acids. In germline, CDR1 is SGHDT, CDR2 YYEEEE.

The chain has TRBV19 and TRBJ2-2, with 7 bases aligning to TRBD1. V shed 8 bases, J shed 0 bases, and the junction held 15 bases outside the gene matches. The CDR3 contains 18 residues. Germline values: CDR1 LNHDA, CDR2 SQIVND (reference sequence). The DNA for the CDR3 is TGTGCCAGTTTATTTATCGGACAGGACGTCGCGAACACCGGGGAGCTGTTTTTT. Amino acids: CASLFIGQDVANTGELFF. The entire variable domain, with the rest obtained from reference TRBV19 and TRBJ2-2, is as follows: DGGITQSPKYLFRKEGQNVTLSCEQNLNHDAMYWYRQDPGQGLRLIYYSQIVNDFQKGDIAEGYSVSREKKESFPLTVTSAQKNPTAFYLCASLFIGQDVANTGELFFGEGSRLTVL.

The CDR3 nucleotides are TGTGCCAGCAGCTTAGACGGGACAGGGACTCATTCCCCCTATGGCTACACCTTC. Its translation is CASSLDGTGTHSPYGYTF. The chain recombines TRBV7-8 with TRBJ1-2; 9 nucleotides line up with TRBD1. The CDR3 is 18 residues long. The junction had 13 bases not matched to a gene; V was cut back by 1 base and J by 4 bases. Germline CDR1 reads SGHVS; CDR2 reads FQNEAQ.

This chain connects TRBV7-8 to TRBJ2-7; 9 bases agree with TRBD1. The germline V gene has CDR1 SGHVS and CDR2 FQNEAQ. Trimming at V came to 4 bases and at J to 4 bases, leaving 5 bases not matched to a gene. There are 14 residues in the CDR3. The CDR3 protein is CASSWGQGQYEQYF. CDR3 nucleotide sequence: TGTGCCAGCAGCTGGGGACAGGGCCAGTACGAGCAGTACTTC.

This chain joins TRBV11-2 and TRBJ2-3, with D perhaps TRBD1 (6 bases). CDR1 SGHAT and CDR2 FQNNGV come from the germline V gene. Between the trimmed V and J ends, which lost 5 bases and 4 bases, there was a span of 19 bases. The CDR3 loop spans 16 amino acids. This chain's CDR3 is CASSHISPGVADTQYF. The CDR3 DNA is TGTGCCAGCAGCCACATCAGCCCAGGGGTAGCAGATACGCAGTATTTT.

This chain joins TRBV11-2 and TRBJ2-5; 7 positions agree with TRBD1. Germline CDR1 and CDR2: SGHAT and FQNNGV. J was trimmed by 4 bases and V by 2 bases; bases with no gene match: 1. There are 13 residues in the CDR3. CDR3 protein: CASSLYRGETQYF. DNA of the CDR3: TGTGCCAGCAGCTTATACAGGGGAGAGACCCAGTACTTC.

This clone turned up a few times. The chain employs TRBV18 and TRBJ2-7; D uncertain. The V gene lost 7 bases and the J gene lost 3 bases, with 13 bases spanning the gap. The CDR3 is made up of 13 amino acids. Per the germline V gene, CDR1 is KGHSH and CDR2 is LQKENI. CDR3 bases: TGTGCCAGCTTCTCCCAGGAAGGCTACGAGCAGTACTTC. Residues: CASFSQEGYEQYF.

This chain joins TRBV6-4 and TRBJ2-1, with 7 bases that match TRBD2. The CDR3 is 13 amino acids. Germline V gene sequence: CDR1 MRHNA, CDR2 SNTAGT. The trim removed 3 bases at V and 8 bases at J, leaving 4 bases unmatched. The CDR3 nucleotides read TGTGCCAGCAGTGAGGGAGGGATCGATGAGCAGTTCTTC. Encoded protein: CASSEGGIDEQFF.

V and J are TRBV19 and TRBJ1-6; the D is unclear. Germline V gene lookup returns CDR1 LNHDA and CDR2 SQIVND (reference sequence). V lost 3 bases to trimming and J lost 7 bases, with 25 bases between them. The CDR3 sequence is 19 residues long. CDR3 sequence: CASSIAVYGLLRENSPLHF. The CDR3 bases are TGTGCCAGTAGTATTGCCGTTTATGGACTTTTGAGGGAGAATTCACCCCTCCACTTT.

The J gene is TRBJ2-1, the V gene TRBV6-1, with D unclear. V lost 3 bases and J lost 0, with 12 bases in between. Germline values: CDR1 MNHNS, CDR2 SASEGT. The CDR3 loop spans 16 amino acids. CDR3: CASSDSVESSYNEQFF. The CDR3 DNA sequence: TGTGCCAGCAGTGATTCTGTTGAGAGCTCCTACAATGAGCAGTTCTTC.

V and J are TRBV28 and TRBJ2-3; TRBD2 aligns across 7 bases. The CDR3 runs to 15 residues. V shed 1 base, J shed 3 bases, and the junction held 4 bases outside the gene matches. The germline gives CDR1 MDHEN, CDR2 SYDVKM. CDR3 sequence (DNA): TGTGCCAGCAGTTTATACGGACTAGGGACAGATACGCAGTATTTT. It specifies CASSLYGLGTDTQYF. Full variable domain (rest looked up from reference TRBV28 and TRBJ2-3): DVKVTQSSRYLVKRTGEKVFLECVQDMDHENMFWYRQDPGLGLRLIYFSYDVKMKEKGDIPEGYSVSREKKERFSLILESASTNQTSMYLCASSLYGLGTDTQYFGPGTRLTVL.

CDR3 DNA: TGCGCCAGCAGCCAAGATCACGCGGGGGGCCCCACCGGGGAGCTGTTTTTT. Its protein product is CASSQDHAGGPTGELFF. The chain carries TRBV4-3 and TRBJ2-2; TRBD2 agrees at 8 bases. This CDR3 spans 17 amino acids. V trimming: 0 bases; J trimming: 4 bases; junction bases outside the gene matches: 7. Germline assignment: CDR1 LGHNA and CDR2 YSLEER.

This clone was found once. The chain links TRBV5-1 to TRBJ2-3; D is possibly TRBD2 (5 bases). CDR3 length: 11 amino acids. The V gene's germline CDR1 is SGHRS and CDR2 YFSETQ. Deletions cut 7 bases from V and 3 bases from J, with 6 bases between. The CDR3 bases are TGCGCCAGCGGGAGAACAGATACGCAGTATTTT. This translates into CASGRTDTQYF.

This rearrangement joins TRBV27 to TRBJ2-5, with D perhaps matching TRBD2 (7 bases). The end of the DNA aligns better with TRBJ2-7, so the J call may be wrong. This CDR3 comprises 14 residues. Germline V gene sequence: CDR1 MNHEY, CDR2 SMNVEV (reference sequence). CDR3 DNA sequence: TGTGCCAGCAGTTTGGGGGGGCAACCCTACGAGCAGTACTTC. This encodes CASSLGGQPYEQYF.

This rearrangement joins TRBV7-2 to TRBJ2-7, with a weak D call TRBD1 (6 bases). V lost 3 bases and J 0 bases, leaving 9 bases between the germline ends. The CDR3 sequence is 14 residues long. In germline, CDR1 is SGHTA, CDR2 FQGNSA. The CDR3 DNA reads as TGTGCCAGCAGCTTCTCAGGGGACTCCTACGAGCAGTACTTC. It encodes CASSFSGDSYEQYF.

V gene TRBV28 combines with J gene TRBJ1-6, with D hard to call. Between the trimmed V and J ends, which lost 2 bases and 9 bases, there was a span of 5 bases. Per germline, CDR1 MDHEN and CDR2 SYDVKM. The CDR3 totals 12 residues. Here the CDR3 DNA reads TGTGCCAGCAGTTTAGGAGGTTCACCCCTCCACTTT. Its protein is CASSLGGSPLHF.

V is TRBV13 and J is TRBJ2-3, with D possibly being TRBD2 (6 bases). The CDR3 contains 14 residues. Germline V gives CDR1 PRHDT, CDR2 FYEKMQ (reference sequence). V was pared by 3 bases and J by 2 bases, with 9 bases between. The CDR3 sequence: CASSLEGITDTQYF. CDR3 sequence (DNA): TGTGCCAGCAGCTTGGAGGGGATCACAGATACGCAGTATTTT.

The V gene is TRBV5-4, the J gene TRBJ1-1, with 9 bases identical to TRBD1. The CDR3 loop spans 14 amino acids. V trimming: 4 bases; J trimming: 3 bases; junction bases outside the gene matches: 4. Germline V lookup: CDR1 SGHNT, CDR2 YYREEE (reference sequence). The CDR3 DNA is TGTGCCAGCAGCCCGGGACAGGGTTACACTGAAGCTTTCTTT. It is translated as CASSPGQGYTEAFF. Drawing the rest from reference TRBV5-4 and TRBJ1-1, the complete variable domain is ETGVTQSPTHLIKTRGQQVTLRCSSQSGHNTVSWYQQALGQGPQFIFQYYREEENGRGNFPPRFSGLQFPNYSSELNVNALELDDSALYLCASSPGQGYTEAFFGQGTRLTVV.

The rearrangement uses TRBV7-2 and TRBJ2-2; weak D call: TRBD2 (5 bases). CDR3 length: 14 residues. V was trimmed by 4 bases and J by 1 base, leaving 7 bases between them. The germline CDR1 and CDR2 sequences are SGHTA and FQGNSA. In DNA form, the CDR3 reads TGTGCCAGCAGCTCAGAGGGGAACACCGGGGAGCTGTTTTTT. It translates to CASSSEGNTGELFF.

This clone appeared a single time. The chain couples TRBV2 to TRBJ2-3, with D possibly TRBD2 on 6 matching bases. Looked up from germline, CDR1 is SNHLY and CDR2 is FYNNEI. The CDR3 sequence is 15 residues long. Deletions cut 3 bases from V and 5 bases from J, with 15 bases between. The chain's CDR3 is CASSELAVAGDTQYF. The CDR3 DNA is TGTGCCAGCAGTGAGTTAGCGGTGGCGGGAGATACGCAGTATTTT. The full variable domain, in which reference TRBV2 and TRBJ2-3 provide the parts outside the CDR3, is EPEVTQTPSHQVTQMGQEVILRCVPISNHLYFYWYRQILGQKVEFLVSFYNNEISEKSEIFDDQFSVERPDGSNFTLKIRSTKLEDSAMYFCASSELAVAGDTQYFGPGTRLTVL.

This clone has a single count. V and J are TRBV5-1 and TRBJ1-2; 10 bases map to TRBD1. Germline V gene lookup returns CDR1 SGHRS and CDR2 YFSETQ. The length of the CDR3 is 17 residues. Germline trimming cut 4 bases from V and 4 bases from J; bases unmatched to any gene: 13. In DNA, the CDR3 is TGCGCCAGCAGCCGGACGACGGCGGGACAGGGGACCTATGGCTACACCTTC. Its protein product is CASSRTTAGQGTYGYTF.